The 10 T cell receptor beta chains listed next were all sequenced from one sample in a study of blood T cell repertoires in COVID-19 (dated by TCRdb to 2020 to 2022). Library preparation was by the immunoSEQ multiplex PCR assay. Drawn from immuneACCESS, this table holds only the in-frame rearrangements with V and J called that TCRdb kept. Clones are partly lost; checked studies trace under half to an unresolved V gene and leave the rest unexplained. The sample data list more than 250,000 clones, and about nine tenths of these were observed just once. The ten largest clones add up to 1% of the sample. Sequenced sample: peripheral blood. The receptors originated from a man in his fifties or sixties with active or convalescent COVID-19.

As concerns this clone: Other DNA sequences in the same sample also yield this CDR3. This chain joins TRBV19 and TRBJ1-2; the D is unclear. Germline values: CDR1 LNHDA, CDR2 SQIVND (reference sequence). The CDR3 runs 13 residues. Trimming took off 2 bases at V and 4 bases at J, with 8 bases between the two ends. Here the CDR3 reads CASSIPRGYGYTF. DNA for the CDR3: TGTGCCAGTAGTATACCCCGCGGCTATGGCTACACCTTC.

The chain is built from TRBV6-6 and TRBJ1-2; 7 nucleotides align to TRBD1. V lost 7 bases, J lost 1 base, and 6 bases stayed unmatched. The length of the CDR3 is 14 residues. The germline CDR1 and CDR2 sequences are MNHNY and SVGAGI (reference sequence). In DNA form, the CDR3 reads TGTGCCAGCAAAAACCGGGACAGTAACTATGGCTACACCTTC. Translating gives CASKNRDSNYGYTF.

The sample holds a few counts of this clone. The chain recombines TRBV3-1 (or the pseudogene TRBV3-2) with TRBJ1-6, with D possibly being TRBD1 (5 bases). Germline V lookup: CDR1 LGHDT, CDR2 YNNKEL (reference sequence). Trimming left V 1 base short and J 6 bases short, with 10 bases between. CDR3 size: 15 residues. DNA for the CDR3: TGTGCCAGCAGCCAAGGCCGACAGCTTAATTCACCCCTCCACTTT. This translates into CASSQGRQLNSPLHF.

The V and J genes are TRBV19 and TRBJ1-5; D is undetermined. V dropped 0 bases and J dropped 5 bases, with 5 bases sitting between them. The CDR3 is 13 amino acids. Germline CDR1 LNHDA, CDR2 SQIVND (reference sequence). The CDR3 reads CASSIDLYQPQHF. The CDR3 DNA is TGTGCCAGTAGTATAGATCTTTATCAGCCCCAGCATTTT.

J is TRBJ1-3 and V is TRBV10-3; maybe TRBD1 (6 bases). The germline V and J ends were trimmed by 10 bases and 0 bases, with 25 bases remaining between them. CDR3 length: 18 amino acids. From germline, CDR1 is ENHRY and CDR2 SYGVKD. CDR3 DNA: TGTGCCACGCACTACTCCGGGACAAAAAGCTCCTCTGGAAACACCATATATTTT. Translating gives CATHYSGTKSSSGNTIYF.

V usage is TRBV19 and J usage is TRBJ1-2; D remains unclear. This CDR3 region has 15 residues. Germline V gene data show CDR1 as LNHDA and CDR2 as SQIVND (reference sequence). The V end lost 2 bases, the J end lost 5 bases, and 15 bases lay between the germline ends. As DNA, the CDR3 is TGTGCCAGTAGTATAAGTACGGGAGGAGAGTATGGCTACACCTTC. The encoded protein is CASSISTGGEYGYTF.

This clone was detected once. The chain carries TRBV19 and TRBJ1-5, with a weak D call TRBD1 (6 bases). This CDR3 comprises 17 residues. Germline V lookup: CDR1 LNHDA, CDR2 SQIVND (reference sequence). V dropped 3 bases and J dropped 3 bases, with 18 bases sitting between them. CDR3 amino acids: CASSMRGSDSYNQPQHF. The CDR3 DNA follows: TGTGCCAGTAGTATGCGGGGGTCGGACAGTTACAATCAGCCCCAGCATTTT.

CDR3 nucleotides: TGTGCCACAAGGAGGGGGCCTAATGAAAAACTGTTTTTT. This translates into CATRRGPNEKLFF. The chain couples TRBV19 to TRBJ1-4; 7 nucleotides align to TRBD1. V lost 10 bases to trimming and J lost 3 bases; unmatched junction nucleotides: 5. The CDR3 length is 13 residues. Germline values: CDR1 LNHDA, CDR2 SQIVND (reference sequence).

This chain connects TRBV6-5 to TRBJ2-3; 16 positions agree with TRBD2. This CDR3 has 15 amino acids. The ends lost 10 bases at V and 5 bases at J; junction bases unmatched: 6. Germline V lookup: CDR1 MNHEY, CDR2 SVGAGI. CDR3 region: CATGTSGRAVDTQYF. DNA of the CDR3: TGTGCCACCGGGACTAGCGGGAGGGCCGTAGATACGCAGTATTTT.

CDR3: CASSSGDSPLHF. The CDR3 bases are TGTGCCAGCAGCTCCGGAGATTCACCCCTCCACTTT. The J gene is TRBJ1-6, the V gene TRBV9; no firm D call. V lost 4 bases, J lost 8 bases, and 7 bases lay in between. CDR1 SGDLS and CDR2 YYNGEE come from the germline V gene. The CDR3 has 12 residues. The variable domain in full, with the rest retrieved from reference TRBV9 and TRBJ1-6, is DSGVTQTPKHLITATGQRVTLRCSPRSGDLSVYWYQQSLDQGLQFLIQYYNGEERAKGNILERFSAQQFPDLHSELNLSSLELGDSALYFCASSSGDSPLHFGNGTRLTVT.